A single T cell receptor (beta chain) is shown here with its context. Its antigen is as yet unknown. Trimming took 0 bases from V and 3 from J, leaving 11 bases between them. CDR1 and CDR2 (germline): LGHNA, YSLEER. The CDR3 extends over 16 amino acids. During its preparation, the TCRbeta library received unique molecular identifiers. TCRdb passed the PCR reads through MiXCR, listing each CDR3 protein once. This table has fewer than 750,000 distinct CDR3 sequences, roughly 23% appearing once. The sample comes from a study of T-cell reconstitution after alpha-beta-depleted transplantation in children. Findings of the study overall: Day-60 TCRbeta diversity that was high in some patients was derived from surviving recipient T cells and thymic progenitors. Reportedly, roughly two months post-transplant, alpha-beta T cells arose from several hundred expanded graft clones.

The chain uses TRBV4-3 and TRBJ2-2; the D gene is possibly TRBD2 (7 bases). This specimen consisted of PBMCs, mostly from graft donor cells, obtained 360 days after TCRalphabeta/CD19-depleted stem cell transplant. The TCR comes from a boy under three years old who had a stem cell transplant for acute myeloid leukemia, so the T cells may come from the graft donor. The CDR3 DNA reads TGCGCCAGCAGCCAAGAACGGGGGGCCGACACCGGGGAGCTGTTTTTT. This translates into CASSQERGADTGELFF.